A single sample gave rise to the 6 T cell receptor beta chains below, sequenced in a study of cytomegalovirus exposure and HLA in healthy donors. Vbeta (60) and Jbeta (13) primers were used in the PCR. Clones were read by immunoSEQ multiplex PCR, and TCRdb kept only the in-frame ones, dropping some. The table shows about 160,000 clones, with around 79% occurring only once. The sequencing sample was made of PBMCs. These receptors were obtained from a woman aged 50 to 65 in good health and CMV-seropositive.

This clone was recorded a few times. The chain couples TRBV4-2 to TRBJ2-4; D may be TRBD1 (6 bases). CDR1 is LGHNA, CDR2 YNFKEQ, per germline. The CDR3 sequence is 20 residues long. V was cut by 0 bases and J by 0 bases, with 21 bases left in between. In DNA, the CDR3 is TGTGCCAGCAGCCAAGATCTACAGGGTGGGGGCGAGGTAGCCAAAAACATTCAGTACTTC. Translated, it gives CASSQDLQGGGEVAKNIQYF.

The rearrangement uses TRBV6-1 and TRBJ2-7, with TRBD2 identical over 7 bases. The V gene's germline CDR1 is MNHNS and CDR2 SASEGT. Unmatched junction bases numbered 14, after V lost 7 bases and J lost 5 bases. The CDR3 totals 15 residues. The CDR3 DNA reads as TGTGCCAGCATCCTCTCGGCCCCAAGCGGGGACGAGCAGTACTTC. Protein: CASILSAPSGDEQYF.

The chain is built from TRBV9 and TRBJ2-7, with 10 bases lining up with TRBD2. The CDR3 spans 14 residues. V lost 4 bases to trimming and J lost 7 bases; unmatched junction nucleotides: 8. Germline V CDR1 and CDR2: SGDLS, YYNGEE. CDR3 amino acids: CASSTGTSAREQYF. CDR3 coding DNA: TGTGCCAGCAGCACCGGGACTAGCGCTCGGGAGCAGTACTTC.

The genes are TRBV19 and TRBJ2-7; 8 bases agree with TRBD1. The CDR3 has 15 amino acids. Per the germline V gene, CDR1 is LNHDA and CDR2 is SQIVND (reference sequence). The ends lost 4 bases at V and 3 bases at J; junction bases unmatched: 8. The CDR3 sequence: CASSTGTGGSYEQYF. CDR3 bases: TGTGCCAGTAGTACCGGGACAGGCGGCAGCTACGAGCAGTACTTC.

This sequence joins TRBV19 and TRBJ2-1; 14 bases agree with TRBD2. V was clipped by 9 bases and J by 5 bases; unmatched bases: 6. The CDR3 covers 15 residues. Germline CDR1 and CDR2: LNHDA and SQIVND (reference sequence). The CDR3 DNA sequence: TGTGCCAGCTCGACTAGCGGGGGGGTGAACAATGAGCAGTTCTTC. This translates into CASSTSGGVNNEQFF.

The V and J genes are TRBV28 and TRBJ1-6; 8 positions agree with TRBD1. The CDR3 is 17 residues long. CDR1 MDHEN and CDR2 SYDVKM come from the germline V gene. Trimming took 5 bases from V and 10 from J; bases not matched to a gene: 16. The CDR3 DNA is TGTGCCAGCAGTCAAGCCAAAGGGGACAGGAGGAGATCACCCCTCCACTTT. Encoded protein: CASSQAKGDRRRSPLHF.